This T cell receptor beta chain came from a study of regulatory T cells in long-lasting Graves disease. Whole-study results and caveats: Graves' patients with persistent disease showed TCR diversity lower than patients newly diagnosed.

This clonotype was counted many times. The antigen is unknown. Researchers made TCR beta libraries by using iRepertoire HTBI primers and running Arm-PCR on CDR3 regions. Via MiXCR, TCRdb re-called the multiplex PCR reads, giving one row per CDR3 protein. The sample carries 400,000 to 450,000 distinct CDR3 sequences, around 20% recorded once. V lost 5 bases to trimming and J lost 8 bases, with 12 bases between them. CDR3 size: 13 residues. Per the germline V gene, CDR1 is LGHDT and CDR2 is YNNKEL (reference sequence). Time point meaning: persistent/refractory GD, antithyroid drugs over 5 years with positive TRAb. After RNA was extracted from PBMCs, the TCR library was made from it.

This receptor was identified in a female donor with Graves disease. The rearrangement links TRBV3-1 to TRBJ1-4; no definite D call. This material consisted of peripheral blood mononuclear cells (PBMCs), taken when the disease was refractory, from a patient treated with antithyroid drugs. Here the CDR3 DNA reads TGTGCCAGCAGCGGAGCACTGGGCGAAAAACTGTTTTTT. Translating gives CASSGALGEKLFF.